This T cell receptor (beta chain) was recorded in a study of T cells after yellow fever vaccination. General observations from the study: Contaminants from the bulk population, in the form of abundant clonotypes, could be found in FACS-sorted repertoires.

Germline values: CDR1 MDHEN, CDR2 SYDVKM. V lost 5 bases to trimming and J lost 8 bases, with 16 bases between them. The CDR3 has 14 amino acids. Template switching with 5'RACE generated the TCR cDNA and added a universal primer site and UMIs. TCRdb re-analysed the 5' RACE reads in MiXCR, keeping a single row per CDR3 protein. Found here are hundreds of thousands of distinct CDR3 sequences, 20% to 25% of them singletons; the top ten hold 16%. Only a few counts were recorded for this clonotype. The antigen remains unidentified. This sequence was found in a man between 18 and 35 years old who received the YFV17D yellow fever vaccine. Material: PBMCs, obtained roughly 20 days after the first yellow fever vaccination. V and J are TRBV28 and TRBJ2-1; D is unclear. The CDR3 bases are TGTGCCAGCAGTGATTGGGCGTTAATAGATGAGCAGTTCTTC. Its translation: CASSDWALIDEQFF.